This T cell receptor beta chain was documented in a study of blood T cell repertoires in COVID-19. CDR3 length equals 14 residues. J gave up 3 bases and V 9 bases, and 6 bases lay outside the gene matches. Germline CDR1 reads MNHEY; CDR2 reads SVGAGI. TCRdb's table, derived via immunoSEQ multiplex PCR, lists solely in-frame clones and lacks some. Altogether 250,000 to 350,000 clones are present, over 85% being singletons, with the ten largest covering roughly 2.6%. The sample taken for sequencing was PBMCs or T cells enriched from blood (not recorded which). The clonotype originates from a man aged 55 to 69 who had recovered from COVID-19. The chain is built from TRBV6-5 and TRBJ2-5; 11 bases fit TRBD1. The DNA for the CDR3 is TGTGCCAGTAAGCCGGGACAGGGGGAAGAGACCCAGTACTTC. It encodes CASKPGQGEETQYF.